The present entry profiles one TCR beta chain with its context. The CDR3 length is 15 residues. Germline CDR1 is SGHTA and CDR2 is FQGTGA. With V trimmed by 4 bases and J by 4 bases, 9 bases remained unmatched. Sequenced by immunoSEQ multiplex PCR; TCRdb stores in-frame clones only, minus some. Here the sample spans about 980,000 clones, over 60% being singletons. This record belongs to a study of shared clonotypes between healthy human individuals. Study-level information: The composition of the donors was two women and three men aged 18 to 49.

Nashville, Tennessee was home to all donors, each a Caucasian adult. The origin of this receptor is a man aged 18 to 29 in good health. The chain recombines TRBV7-3 with TRBJ2-7; 8 nucleotides agree with TRBD1. Sequencing was carried out using memory CD4+ T cells sorted from blood. Subset noted: CD45RA-negative fraction. DNA of the CDR3: TGTGCCAGCAGCTCCCAGGTTGGACAGGGTTACGAGCAGTACTTC. This gives the protein CASSSQVGQGYEQYF.